This TCR beta chain was profiled in a study of blood T cell repertoires in COVID-19. Study in general: Sites across the United States, Italy and Spain contributed samples from acute and convalescent COVID-19. T cells, B-cell-depleted T cells, or PBMCs supplied cDNA or gDNA.

Authors' methods: It was from reference gene primer amplification that nucleated cell counts were estimated. Libraries were prepared by immunoSEQ multiplex PCR; TCRdb keeps only in-frame clonotypes and omits some of them. V and J calls and clone size are given by that table; D and trimming were obtained from the DNA. The table has under 300,000 clones, under 90% seen once; the top ten hold about 16%. The CDR3 has 13 residues. The germline gives CDR1 MDHEN, CDR2 SYDVKM. V was trimmed by 4 bases and J by 5 bases, leaving 11 bases between them. The TCR originated in a man in his late teens or twenties who had recovered from COVID-19. The chain is built from TRBV28 and TRBJ1-1, with a possible D match to TRBD1 (5 bases). Sequencing used PBMCs or T cells enriched from blood (not recorded which). The CDR3, as DNA: TGTGCCAGCAGTTGGGGGGAATCGACTGAAGCTTTCTTT. Its translation: CASSWGESTEAFF.